The rows below give T cell receptor beta chains drawn from one sample of a study of patients and donors after allogeneic stem cell transplantation. A single record per CDR3 protein comes from TCRdb applying MiXCR to the RT-PCR reads. This table has 70,000 to 75,000 distinct CDR3 sequences, about 26% appearing once. Sequencing input: blood, either unsorted or a sorted T cell fraction (not recorded which). The source of these receptors is a human donor who was either an allogeneic HSCT recipient or a stem cell or donor lymphocyte infusion donor (not recorded which). It is not recorded whose cells these are; they may come from a transplant donor. Each CDR3 is given with its conserved first and last residue. A D gene is named only where the DNA matches it firmly. Size is omitted from some rows. Given values are once, few, many or a class for expanded clones.

clone size	V gene	J gene	D gene	CDR3 DNA	CDR3 protein
few	TRBV19	TRBJ1-4	NA	TGTGCCAGTAGTAGGGTGAATGAAAAACTGTTTTTT	CASSRVNEKLFF
NA	TRBV9	TRBJ2-1	NA	TGTGCCAGCAGCCCGGCCAGCTACAATGAGCAGTTCTTC	CASSPASYNEQFF
few	TRBV10-3	TRBJ2-7	TRBD1	TGTGCCATCAGCTTTAGGGACAGGGGTCACCCATCCGCTGACTACGAGCAGTACTTC	CAISFRDRGHPSADYEQYF
many	TRBV15	TRBJ1-2	TRBD1	TGTGCCACCAGCAGAGGGCTACGTCTGGACAGGGTATATGGCTACACCTTC	CATSRGLRLDRVYGYTF
few	TRBV11-2	TRBJ1-5	TRBD1	TGTGCCAGCAGCTCTTCAGGGGGGGGTCAGCCCCAGCATTTT	CASSSSGGGQPQHF
NA	TRBV6-5	TRBJ2-2	TRBD1	TGTGCCAGCAGTACCGACAGGGTCACCGGGGAGCTGTTTTTT	CASSTDRVTGELFF
few	TRBV7-9	TRBJ1-1	NA	TGTGCCAGCACCATTTCGGACGGCCTTTCCATGAACACTGAAGCTTTCTTT	CASTISDGLSMNTEAFF
few	TRBV10-3	TRBJ2-2	TRBD2	TGTGCCACTTCTCCTAGCGGGGGCTCGGGCACCGGGGAGCTGTTTTTT	CATSPSGGSGTGELFF
NA	TRBV5-4	TRBJ2-3	TRBD2	TGTGCCAGCAGCCCCCCTACCCGCGGGGGGGGGACAGATACGCAGTATTTT	CASSPPTRGGGTDTQYF
few	TRBV7-2	TRBJ1-6	NA	TGTGCCAGCACCCTTTTCAGGGTGGAGAATTCACCCCTCCACTTT	CASTLFRVENSPLHF
NA	TRBV15	TRBJ2-1	NA	TGTGCCACCAGCACCATGATTCTGGGATTAGGGTCCAATGAGCAGTTCTTC	CATSTMILGLGSNEQFF
NA	TRBV12-3/TRBV12-4	TRBJ2-1	NA	TGTGCCAGCTCGAAAACCTACAATGAGCAGTTCTTC	CASSKTYNEQFF
NA	TRBV12-3/TRBV12-4	TRBJ1-2	NA	TGTGCCAGCAGTTTTGGGACCCTCTATGGCTACACCTTC	CASSFGTLYGYTF
many	TRBV5-1	TRBJ2-5	NA	TGCGCCAGCAGCTTGGCCCTCACAGCCGGAGAGACCCAGTACTTC	CASSLALTAGETQYF
NA	TRBV12-3/TRBV12-4	TRBJ2-2	NA	TGTGCCAGCACCAAACGGGCTATTGGCGGGGAGCTGTTTTTT	CASTKRAIGGELFF
many	TRBV3-1	TRBJ2-4	NA	TGTGCCAGCAGTCCTTCCGGGATGGAAAACATTCAGTACTTC	CASSPSGMENIQYF
NA	TRBV6-5	TRBJ2-1	TRBD2	TGTGCCAGCAGTTCTCCCTTCAGACTAGCCTTATACAATGAGCAGTTCTTC	CASSSPFRLALYNEQFF
NA	TRBV12-3/TRBV12-4	TRBJ2-1	NA	TGTGCCAGCAGCATCACCAATGAGCAGTTCTTC	CASSITNEQFF
many	TRBV7-9	TRBJ1-2	TRBD1	TGTGCCAGCAGCTTAATTACAGGGGCTGGGGCCTATGGCTACACCTTC	CASSLITGAGAYGYTF
NA	TRBV20-1	TRBJ2-2	NA	TGCAGTGCCGGGACTGCGAACACCGGGGAGCTGTTTTTT	CSAGTANTGELFF
few	TRBV7-2	TRBJ2-1	NA	TGTGCCAGCAGCTTAGGAAGCAGGGTGTACAATGAGCAGTTCTTC	CASSLGSRVYNEQFF
few	TRBV5-1	TRBJ1-2	TRBD1	TGCGCCAGCAAATCCGGGACAGGGAATGGCTACACCTTC	CASKSGTGNGYTF
many	TRBV7-3	TRBJ2-1	NA	TGTGCCAGCAGCCCCCCAGGGGTCAGCTCCTACAATGAGCAGTTCTTC	CASSPPGVSSYNEQFF
NA	TRBV20-1	TRBJ2-4	NA	TGCAGTGCTAACGTGGACCCAACCAAAAACATTCAGTACTTC	CSANVDPTKNIQYF
few	TRBV29-1	TRBJ2-5	TRBD2	TGCAGCGCCGGGGGGGTTCAAGAGACCCAGTACTTC	CSAGGVQETQYF
NA	TRBV6-5	TRBJ1-4	NA	TGTGCCAGCAGTTACCTGGGGGGCAATGAAAAACTGTTTTTT	CASSYLGGNEKLFF
NA	TRBV20-1	TRBJ1-1	NA	TGCAGTGCTACAATGGGGGGTCCGAACACTGAAGCTTTCTTT	CSATMGGPNTEAFF
NA	TRBV5-1	TRBJ2-7	NA	TGCGCCAGCAGCTTGGCTTTTCCGCCAGAAATTTTCTACGAGCAGTACTTC	CASSLAFPPEIFYEQYF
few	TRBV7-8	TRBJ1-4	NA	TGTGCCAGCAGCCCCTCGGTGGGGGAGAGGAATGAAAAACTGTTTTTT	CASSPSVGERNEKLFF
NA	TRBV5-8	TRBJ2-7	TRBD2	TGTGCCAGCAGTCTGAGACTAGCGGGACGGTACGAGCAGTACTTC	CASSLRLAGRYEQYF
NA	TRBV27	TRBJ2-5	TRBD1	TGTGCCAGCAGTTCCATACGGACCAGGGGGAGAGGCCAAGAGACCCAGTACTTC	CASSSIRTRGRGQETQYF
few	TRBV27	TRBJ2-3	NA	TGTGCCAGCAGCCACCTCGGGCAGATCACAGATACGCAGTATTTT	CASSHLGQITDTQYF
NA	TRBV7-2	TRBJ1-5	TRBD1	TGTGCCAGCAGCTTAAATTCAGGGGGTAATAATCAGCCCCAGCATTTT	CASSLNSGGNNQPQHF
few	TRBV20-1	TRBJ2-3	TRBD2	TGCAGTGCGCAGGCTTCGGGAGGGGCAGATACGCAGTATTTT	CSAQASGGADTQYF
few	TRBV6-2/TRBV6-3	TRBJ2-1	NA	TGTGCCAGCAGTTACTCTGTGGGACAAAGGTACTACAATGAGCAGTTCTTC	CASSYSVGQRYYNEQFF
NA	TRBV27	TRBJ1-2	NA	TGTGCCAGCGGCGACAGCGGCTATGGCTACACCTTC	CASGDSGYGYTF
NA	TRBV7-7	TRBJ2-2	TRBD2	TGTGCTAGCAGCTTAGCGGGACTAGCGGGCGCCACCGGGGAGCTGTTTTTT	CASSLAGLAGATGELFF
many	TRBV20-1	TRBJ1-5	NA	TGCAGTGTTTCGGCCCCGGGTCATTTT	CSVSAPGHF
NA	TRBV29-1	TRBJ2-3	NA	TGCAGCGTTCCCACAGGGCCAGGCACAGATACGCAGTATTTT	CSVPTGPGTDTQYF
few	TRBV20-1	TRBJ1-1	NA	TGCAGTGCCCACCAGGGGTTGGACACTGAAGCTTTCTTT	CSAHQGLDTEAFF
NA	TRBV7-9	TRBJ2-5	NA	TGTGCCAGCAGCTTACCTAAATGGGCTCGAGAGACCCAGTACTTC	CASSLPKWARETQYF
NA	TRBV11-3	TRBJ2-1	NA	TGTGCCAGCAGCCCCTTGGAGAAAAATGAGCAGTTCTTC	CASSPLEKNEQFF
few	TRBV12-3/TRBV12-4	TRBJ2-5	TRBD1	TGTGCCAGCACCCCCCGGCGACACAGGGGGCTGGAGACCCAGTACTTC	CASTPRRHRGLETQYF
few	TRBV15	TRBJ2-3	TRBD2	TGTGCCACCAGCAGAGATGGGGCCCGGGAGGGTCCAGATACGCAGTATTTT	CATSRDGAREGPDTQYF
NA	TRBV7-9	TRBJ1-1	NA	TGTGCCAGCAGCCTGACATCCTCTGTCCTCGAAGCTTTCTTT	CASSLTSSVLEAFF
few	TRBV3-1	TRBJ1-5	NA	TGTGCCAGCAGCCAAGATCGGGGGAGCTCGATAGACAATCAGCCCCAGCATTTT	CASSQDRGSSIDNQPQHF
NA	TRBV20-1	TRBJ2-1	TRBD1	TGCAGTGCCGACGACAGGGAGTCCTACAATGAGCAGTTCTTC	CSADDRESYNEQFF
few	TRBV5-1	TRBJ1-2	NA	TGCGCCAGCAGAAATGGGGCTCCTAACTATGGCTACACCTTC	CASRNGAPNYGYTF
many	TRBV11-3	TRBJ1-2	NA	TGTGCCAGCAGCTTGGGAGAGTTGGACAGCTACACCTTC	CASSLGELDSYTF
many	TRBV10-3	TRBJ1-1	NA	TGTGCCATCAGTCGAGGCACTGAAGCTTTCTTT	CAISRGTEAFF
few	TRBV6-5	TRBJ2-5	NA	TGTGCCAGCAGTTACTCTTGGGGGATCGAGACCCAGTACTTC	CASSYSWGIETQYF
NA	TRBV5-1	TRBJ1-2	TRBD1	TGCGCCAGCAGACAGGGGTTCACGCGTTCCTATGGCTACACCTTC	CASRQGFTRSYGYTF
NA	TRBV20-1	TRBJ2-1	NA	TGCAGTGCAACTGATATGGGCTCCTACAATGAGCAGTTCTTC	CSATDMGSYNEQFF
NA	TRBV20-1	TRBJ1-4	NA	TGCAGTGGGGTCTCTGCAACTAATGAAAAACTGTTTTTT	CSGVSATNEKLFF
NA	TRBV5-1	TRBJ2-5	NA	TGCGCCAGCAAACTAGCTCCTCAAGAGACCCAGTACTTC	CASKLAPQETQYF
few	TRBV7-9	TRBJ2-1	TRBD2	TGTGCCAGCACTCTCGGGACTAGCGGCTACAATGAGCAGTTCTTC	CASTLGTSGYNEQFF
NA	TRBV12-3/TRBV12-4	TRBJ2-5	NA	TGTGCCAGCAGCCAAAAAGAGACCCAGTACTTC	CASSQKETQYF
NA	TRBV24-1	TRBJ2-1	NA	TGTGCCACCAGTGATACTGGTGGGTGGAGCCCGGATTACAATGAGCAGTTCTTC	CATSDTGGWSPDYNEQFF
few	TRBV5-6	TRBJ1-5	TRBD1	TGTGCCAGCAGCTACGGGACAGGGGGCGTTCAGCCCCAGCATTTT	CASSYGTGGVQPQHF